The 4 T cell receptor beta chains below come from one sample, sequenced in a study of blood T cells in healthy people across ages. Together with a sample-barcoded 5' primer, a J-beta primer mix was included in a second PCR lasting 7 to 11 cycles. TCRdb re-called the 5' RACE reads through MiXCR, storing one row per CDR3 protein. The data hold 850,000 to 1,000,000 distinct CDR3 sequences, with about 53% observed a single time. The sequencing input was blood. The receptor set was obtained from a woman aged 55-70 years in good health.

The sample holds one count of this clonotype. The CDR3 spells CASSQVSPIREQFF. The CDR3 nucleotides read TGTGCCAGCAGCCAAGTAAGTCCTATACGCGAGCAGTTCTTC. This chain connects TRBV3-1 to TRBJ2-1; D is ambiguous. V lost 1 base and J lost 10, with 14 bases in between. CDR1 and CDR2 (germline): LGHDT, YNNKEL (reference sequence). This CDR3 contains 14 residues.

This clonotype showed up just a few times. The chain links TRBV28 to TRBJ2-7; a possible D gene is TRBD1 (5 bases). The CDR3 loop spans 14 amino acids. The germline gives CDR1 MDHEN, CDR2 SYDVKM. Trimming shortened V by 5 bases and J by 4 bases, and 15 bases separated the two germline ends. The CDR3 DNA is TGTGCCAGCAGTGGGGCGGCGGACATATACGAGCAGTACTTC. Translated: CASSGAADIYEQYF.

This clonotype was seen only a few times. In DNA, the CDR3 is TGTGCCAGCAGGCCCACTAGCGTCACGACGTCCACAGATACGCAGTATTTT. As protein: CASRPTSVTTSTDTQYF. The chain is built from TRBV11-2 and TRBJ2-3, with 7 bases fitting TRBD2. The CDR3 consists of 17 residues. Germline-derived CDR1 and CDR2 are SGHAT and FQNNGV. With 6 bases clipped from V and 2 bases from J, the junction kept 14 bases outside the gene matches. The entire variable domain, with the rest obtained from reference TRBV11-2 and TRBJ2-3, is as follows: EAGVAQSPRYKIIEKRQSVAFWCNPISGHATLYWYQQILGQGPKLLIQFQNNGVVDDSQLPKDRFSAERLKGVDSTLKIQPAKLEDSAVYLCASRPTSVTTSTDTQYFGPGTRLTVL.

DNA of the CDR3: TGTGCCAGCAGCTCCAGACTCCGGGGGAGCTACAATGAGCAGTTCTTC. The encoded protein is CASSSRLRGSYNEQFF. The V call is TRBV5-8, the J call TRBJ2-1; a weak D match, TRBD2 (6 bases). Looked up from germline, CDR1 is SGHTS and CDR2 is YDEGEE. V dropped 3 bases and J dropped 3 bases, with 16 bases sitting between them. This CDR3 contains 16 residues.